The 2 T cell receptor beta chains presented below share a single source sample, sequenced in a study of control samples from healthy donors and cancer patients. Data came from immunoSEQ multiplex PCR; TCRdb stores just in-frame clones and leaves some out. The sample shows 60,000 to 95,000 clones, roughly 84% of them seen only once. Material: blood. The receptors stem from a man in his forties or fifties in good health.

As DNA, the CDR3 is TGTGCCTGGAGTGGAAGGGTTCAGGCACCCCTCCACTTT. This translates into CAWSGRVQAPLHF. The chain recombines TRBV30 with TRBJ1-6; D not certain. The CDR3 extends over 13 amino acids. V lost 1 base and J 11 bases, leaving 12 bases between the germline ends. Germline CDR1 and CDR2: GTSNPN and SVGIG (reference sequence). The full variable domain, its missing parts supplied by reference TRBV30 and TRBJ1-6, is SQTIHQWPATLVQPVGSPLSLECTVEGTSNPNLYWYRQAAGRGLQLLFYSVGIGQISSEVPQNLSASRPQDRQFILSSKKLLLSDSGFYLCAWSGRVQAPLHFGNGTRLTVT.

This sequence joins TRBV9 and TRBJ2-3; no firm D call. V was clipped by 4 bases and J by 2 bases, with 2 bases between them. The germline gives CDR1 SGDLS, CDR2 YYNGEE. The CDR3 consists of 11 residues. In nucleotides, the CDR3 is TGTGCCAGCAGCCACACAGATACGCAGTATTTT. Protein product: CASSHTDTQYF. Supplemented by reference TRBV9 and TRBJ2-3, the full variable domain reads DSGVTQTPKHLITATGQRVTLRCSPRSGDLSVYWYQQSLDQGLQFLIQYYNGEERAKGNILERFSAQQFPDLHSELNLSSLELGDSALYFCASSHTDTQYFGPGTRLTVL.